This T cell receptor beta chain was recovered during a study of cytomegalovirus exposure and HLA in healthy donors. General study results and limits: Presence/absence results assume similar sequencing depth per donor, which may not hold.

Primers included in the PCR were 60 Vbeta and 13 Jbeta primers. Profiling relied on immunoSEQ multiplex PCR, and the TCRdb table lists in-frame clones only, not all of them. The sample shows over 95,000 clones, about 80% of them seen only once. Healthy individuals who donated bone marrow served as the donors. As for this clone: Its antigen is undetermined.

The origin of this receptor is a man between 35 and 55 years old in good health and CMV-seronegative. Sequencing was done on a sample of PBMCs.

Here the CDR3 reads CAWSGNPAEQYF. DNA of the CDR3: TGTGCCTGGAGCGGGAACCCGGCCGAGCAGTACTTC. The chain has TRBV30 and TRBJ2-7, with D tentatively TRBD2 (5 bases). The CDR3 runs to 12 residues. V was clipped by 3 bases and J by 6 bases, with 12 bases between them. CDR1 is GTSNPN and CDR2 is SVGIG in the germline V gene (reference sequence).